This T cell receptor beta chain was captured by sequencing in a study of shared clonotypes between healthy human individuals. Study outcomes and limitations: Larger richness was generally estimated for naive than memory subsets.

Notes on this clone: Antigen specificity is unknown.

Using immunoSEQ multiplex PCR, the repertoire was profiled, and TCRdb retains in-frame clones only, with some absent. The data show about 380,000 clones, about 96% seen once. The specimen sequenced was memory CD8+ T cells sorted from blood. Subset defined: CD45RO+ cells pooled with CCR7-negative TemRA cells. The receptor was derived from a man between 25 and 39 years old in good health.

CDR3 nucleotides: TGTGCCAGCACCCCCGGACAGTTCCTCCGGGTGGGAGCTTTCTTT. It specifies CASTPGQFLRVGAFF. This chain connects TRBV5-6 to TRBJ1-1, with D perhaps matching TRBD1 (6 bases). Germline V lookup: CDR1 SGHDT, CDR2 YYEEEE. The CDR3 consists of 15 residues. Trimming cost V 6 bases and J 10 bases, with 25 bases left between them.